This T cell receptor beta chain came from a study of shared clonotypes between healthy human individuals. Trimming shortened V by 5 bases and J by 4 bases, and 11 bases separated the two germline ends. CDR3 length equals 13 residues. CDR1 SGHNT and CDR2 YENEEA come from the germline V gene. Sequenced by immunoSEQ multiplex PCR; TCRdb stores in-frame clones only, minus some. In the table there are 1,100,000 or so clones, 75% to 85% of which are singletons. Sequenced material: memory CD4+ T cells from PBMCs. Subset noted: CD45RA-negative fraction. The V gene is TRBV11-3, the J gene TRBJ1-1; the D is unclear. The sequence derives from a man younger than 30 in good health. Some clones in this sample may be carry-over from other donors' samples. The CDR3: CASSPGLLTEAFF. In DNA form, the CDR3 reads TGTGCCAGCAGCCCTGGACTACTCACTGAAGCTTTCTTT. Drawing the rest from reference TRBV11-3 and TRBJ1-1, the complete variable domain is EAGVVQSPRYKIIEKKQPVAFWCNPISGHNTLYWYLQNLGQGPELLIRYENEEAVDDSQLPKDRFSAERLKGVDSTLKIQPAELGDSAVYLCASSPGLLTEAFFGQGTRLTVV.